What follows are 7 T cell receptor beta chains derived from one specimen sequenced in a study of shared clonotypes between healthy human individuals. In the naive CD8 group, cells lacked CD45RO and were positively selected for CCR7, so terminally differentiated effector memory CD45RA+ cells were left out. This table comes from immunoSEQ multiplex PCR, and its TCRdb copy is limited to in-frame clones, with some not included. The sample lists around 2.1 million clones, about 92% occurring once. Sequenced input: naive CD8+ T cells from PBMCs. These receptors originate from a young man in good health. Some clones in this sample may be carry-over from other donors' samples.

This clone was detected only once. The J gene is TRBJ1-1, the V gene TRBV11-2, with TRBD1 matching 8 bases. Germline V lookup: CDR1 SGHAT, CDR2 FQNNGV. The CDR3 is 14 residues long. With V trimmed by 1 base and J by 7 bases, 5 bases remained unmatched. CDR3 bases: TGTGCCAGCAGCTTAGTCCCAGGGGGCCTTGAAGCTTTCTTT. Amino acid sequence: CASSLVPGGLEAFF.

This chain joins TRBV6-1 and TRBJ1-2, with no clear D. This CDR3 spans 15 amino acids. Germline V CDR1 and CDR2: MNHNS, SASEGT. The V end was cut by 2 bases, the J end by 0 bases, with 10 bases between. DNA of the CDR3: TGTGCCAGCAGTGAATCCCCAGCAGCTAACTATGGCTACACCTTC. It is translated as CASSESPAANYGYTF.

CDR3 region: CASSINGGGYNEQFF. The CDR3 DNA is TGTGCCAGTAGTATTAATGGGGGCGGTTACAATGAGCAGTTCTTC. The chain has TRBV19 and TRBJ2-1; TRBD1 is a possible D gene (6 bases). The CDR3 is made up of 15 amino acids. Germline V lookup: CDR1 LNHDA, CDR2 SQIVND (reference sequence). Trimming stripped 3 bases from V and 4 bases from J, with 13 bases between.

This clone occurred once. The chain links TRBV9 to TRBJ2-3; no clear D gene. This CDR3 contains 15 residues. The V gene's germline CDR1 is SGDLS and CDR2 YYNGEE. V dropped 0 bases and J dropped 2 bases, with 10 bases sitting between them. The chain's CDR3 is CASSVAPSFTDTQYF. CDR3 bases: TGTGCCAGCAGCGTAGCCCCTTCCTTCACAGATACGCAGTATTTT.

The chain is built from TRBV19 and TRBJ2-1; D assignment may be TRBD1 or TRBD2 (6 bases each). Trimming cost V 3 bases and J 6 bases, with 18 bases left between them. CDR3 size: 16 residues. Germline lookup yields CDR1 LNHDA and CDR2 SQIVND (reference sequence). CDR3 amino acids: CASSMRAAEGGNEQFF. Here the CDR3 DNA reads TGTGCCAGTAGTATGAGGGCAGCGGAGGGGGGCAATGAGCAGTTCTTC.

The V and J genes are TRBV19 and TRBJ2-1; 7 bases are a match to TRBD2. Trimming cost V 0 bases and J 2 bases; bases outside gene matches: 7. The germline CDR1 and CDR2 sequences are LNHDA and SQIVND (reference sequence). This CDR3 has 17 residues. The CDR3 bases are TGTGCCAGTAGTATAGATGGTACTAGCGAGGCCTACAATGAGCAGTTCTTC. It encodes CASSIDGTSEAYNEQFF.

The CDR3 DNA follows: TGTGCCAGCAGTGAGCGGGGACCCTACCTCCGCAATGAGCAGTTCTTC. Translating it yields CASSERGPYLRNEQFF. This chain connects TRBV25-1 to TRBJ2-1; perhaps TRBD2 as D (6 bases). The CDR3 runs to 16 residues. Per germline, CDR1 MGHDK and CDR2 SYGVNS. V dropped 3 bases and J dropped 6 bases, with 18 bases sitting between them.